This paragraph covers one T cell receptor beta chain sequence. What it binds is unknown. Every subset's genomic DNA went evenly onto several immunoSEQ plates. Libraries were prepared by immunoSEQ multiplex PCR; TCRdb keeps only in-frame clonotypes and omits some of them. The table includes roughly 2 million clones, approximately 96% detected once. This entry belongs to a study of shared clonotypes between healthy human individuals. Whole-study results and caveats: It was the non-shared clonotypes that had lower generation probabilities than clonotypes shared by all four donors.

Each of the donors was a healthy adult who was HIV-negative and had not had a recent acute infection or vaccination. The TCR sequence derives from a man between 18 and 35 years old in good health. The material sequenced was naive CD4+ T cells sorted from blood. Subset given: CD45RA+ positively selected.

Here the CDR3 DNA reads TGCGCCAGCAGCTCTGTGACCACTAGCACAGATACGCAGTATTTT. This codes for CASSSVTTSTDTQYF. The gene calls are TRBV5-1 and TRBJ2-3; D remains unclear. The CDR3 covers 15 residues. Germline loops: CDR1 SGHRS, CDR2 YFSETQ. Between the trimmed V and J ends, which lost 3 bases and 0 bases, there was a span of 11 bases.